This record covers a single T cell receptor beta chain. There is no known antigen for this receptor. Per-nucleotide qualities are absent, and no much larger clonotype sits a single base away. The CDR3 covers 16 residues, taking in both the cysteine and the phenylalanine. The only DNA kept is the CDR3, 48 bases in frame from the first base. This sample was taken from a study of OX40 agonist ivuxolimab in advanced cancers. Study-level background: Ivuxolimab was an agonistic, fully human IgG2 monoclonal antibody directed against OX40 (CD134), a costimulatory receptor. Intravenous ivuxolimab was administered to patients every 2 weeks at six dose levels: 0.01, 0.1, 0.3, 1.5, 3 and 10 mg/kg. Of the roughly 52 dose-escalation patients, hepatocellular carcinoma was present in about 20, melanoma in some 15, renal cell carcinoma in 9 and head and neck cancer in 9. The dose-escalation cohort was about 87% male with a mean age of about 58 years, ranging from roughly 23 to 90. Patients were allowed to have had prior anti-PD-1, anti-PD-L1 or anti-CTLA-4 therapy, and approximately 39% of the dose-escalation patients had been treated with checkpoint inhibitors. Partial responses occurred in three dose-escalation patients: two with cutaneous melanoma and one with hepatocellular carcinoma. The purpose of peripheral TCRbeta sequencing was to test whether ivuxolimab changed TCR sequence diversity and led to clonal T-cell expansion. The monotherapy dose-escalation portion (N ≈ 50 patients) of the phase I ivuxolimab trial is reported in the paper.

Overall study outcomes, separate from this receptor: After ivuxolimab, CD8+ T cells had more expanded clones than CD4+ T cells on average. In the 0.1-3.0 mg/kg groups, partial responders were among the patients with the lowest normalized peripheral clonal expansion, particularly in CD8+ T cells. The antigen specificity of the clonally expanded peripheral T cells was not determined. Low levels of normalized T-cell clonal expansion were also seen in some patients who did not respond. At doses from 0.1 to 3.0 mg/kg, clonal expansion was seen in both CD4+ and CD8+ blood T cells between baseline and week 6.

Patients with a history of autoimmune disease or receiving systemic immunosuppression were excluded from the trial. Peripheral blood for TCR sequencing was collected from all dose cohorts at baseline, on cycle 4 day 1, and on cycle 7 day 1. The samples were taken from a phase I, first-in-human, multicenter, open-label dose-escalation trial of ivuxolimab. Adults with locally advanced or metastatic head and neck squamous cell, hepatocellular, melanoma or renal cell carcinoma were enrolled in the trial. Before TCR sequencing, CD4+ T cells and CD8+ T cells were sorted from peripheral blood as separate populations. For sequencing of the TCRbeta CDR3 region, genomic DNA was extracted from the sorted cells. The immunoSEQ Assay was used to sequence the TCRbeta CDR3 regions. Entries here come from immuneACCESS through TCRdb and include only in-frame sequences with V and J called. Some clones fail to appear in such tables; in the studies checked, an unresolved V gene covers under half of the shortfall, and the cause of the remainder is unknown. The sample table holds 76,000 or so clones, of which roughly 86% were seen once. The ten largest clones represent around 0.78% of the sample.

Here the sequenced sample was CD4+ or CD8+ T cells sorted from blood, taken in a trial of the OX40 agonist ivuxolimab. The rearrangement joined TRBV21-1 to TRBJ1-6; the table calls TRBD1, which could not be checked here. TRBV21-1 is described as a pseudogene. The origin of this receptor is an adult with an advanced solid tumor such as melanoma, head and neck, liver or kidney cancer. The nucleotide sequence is TGTGCCAGCAGCAAAGCGCTCCAGGGGACGCCCTCACCCCTCCACTTT. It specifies CASSKALQGTPSPLHF.